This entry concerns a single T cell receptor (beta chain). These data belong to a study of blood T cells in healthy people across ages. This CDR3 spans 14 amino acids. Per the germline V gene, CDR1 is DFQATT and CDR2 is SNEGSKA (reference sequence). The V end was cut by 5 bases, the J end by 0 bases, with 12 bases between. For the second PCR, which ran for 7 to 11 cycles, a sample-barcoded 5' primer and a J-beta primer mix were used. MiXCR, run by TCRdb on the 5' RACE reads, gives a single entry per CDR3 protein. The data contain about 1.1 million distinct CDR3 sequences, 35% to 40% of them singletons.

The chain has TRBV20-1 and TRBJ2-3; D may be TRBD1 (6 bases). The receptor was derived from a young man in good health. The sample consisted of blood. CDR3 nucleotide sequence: TGCAGTGCTCCAAGGGACATTAGCACAGATACGCAGTATTTT. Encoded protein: CSAPRDISTDTQYF.